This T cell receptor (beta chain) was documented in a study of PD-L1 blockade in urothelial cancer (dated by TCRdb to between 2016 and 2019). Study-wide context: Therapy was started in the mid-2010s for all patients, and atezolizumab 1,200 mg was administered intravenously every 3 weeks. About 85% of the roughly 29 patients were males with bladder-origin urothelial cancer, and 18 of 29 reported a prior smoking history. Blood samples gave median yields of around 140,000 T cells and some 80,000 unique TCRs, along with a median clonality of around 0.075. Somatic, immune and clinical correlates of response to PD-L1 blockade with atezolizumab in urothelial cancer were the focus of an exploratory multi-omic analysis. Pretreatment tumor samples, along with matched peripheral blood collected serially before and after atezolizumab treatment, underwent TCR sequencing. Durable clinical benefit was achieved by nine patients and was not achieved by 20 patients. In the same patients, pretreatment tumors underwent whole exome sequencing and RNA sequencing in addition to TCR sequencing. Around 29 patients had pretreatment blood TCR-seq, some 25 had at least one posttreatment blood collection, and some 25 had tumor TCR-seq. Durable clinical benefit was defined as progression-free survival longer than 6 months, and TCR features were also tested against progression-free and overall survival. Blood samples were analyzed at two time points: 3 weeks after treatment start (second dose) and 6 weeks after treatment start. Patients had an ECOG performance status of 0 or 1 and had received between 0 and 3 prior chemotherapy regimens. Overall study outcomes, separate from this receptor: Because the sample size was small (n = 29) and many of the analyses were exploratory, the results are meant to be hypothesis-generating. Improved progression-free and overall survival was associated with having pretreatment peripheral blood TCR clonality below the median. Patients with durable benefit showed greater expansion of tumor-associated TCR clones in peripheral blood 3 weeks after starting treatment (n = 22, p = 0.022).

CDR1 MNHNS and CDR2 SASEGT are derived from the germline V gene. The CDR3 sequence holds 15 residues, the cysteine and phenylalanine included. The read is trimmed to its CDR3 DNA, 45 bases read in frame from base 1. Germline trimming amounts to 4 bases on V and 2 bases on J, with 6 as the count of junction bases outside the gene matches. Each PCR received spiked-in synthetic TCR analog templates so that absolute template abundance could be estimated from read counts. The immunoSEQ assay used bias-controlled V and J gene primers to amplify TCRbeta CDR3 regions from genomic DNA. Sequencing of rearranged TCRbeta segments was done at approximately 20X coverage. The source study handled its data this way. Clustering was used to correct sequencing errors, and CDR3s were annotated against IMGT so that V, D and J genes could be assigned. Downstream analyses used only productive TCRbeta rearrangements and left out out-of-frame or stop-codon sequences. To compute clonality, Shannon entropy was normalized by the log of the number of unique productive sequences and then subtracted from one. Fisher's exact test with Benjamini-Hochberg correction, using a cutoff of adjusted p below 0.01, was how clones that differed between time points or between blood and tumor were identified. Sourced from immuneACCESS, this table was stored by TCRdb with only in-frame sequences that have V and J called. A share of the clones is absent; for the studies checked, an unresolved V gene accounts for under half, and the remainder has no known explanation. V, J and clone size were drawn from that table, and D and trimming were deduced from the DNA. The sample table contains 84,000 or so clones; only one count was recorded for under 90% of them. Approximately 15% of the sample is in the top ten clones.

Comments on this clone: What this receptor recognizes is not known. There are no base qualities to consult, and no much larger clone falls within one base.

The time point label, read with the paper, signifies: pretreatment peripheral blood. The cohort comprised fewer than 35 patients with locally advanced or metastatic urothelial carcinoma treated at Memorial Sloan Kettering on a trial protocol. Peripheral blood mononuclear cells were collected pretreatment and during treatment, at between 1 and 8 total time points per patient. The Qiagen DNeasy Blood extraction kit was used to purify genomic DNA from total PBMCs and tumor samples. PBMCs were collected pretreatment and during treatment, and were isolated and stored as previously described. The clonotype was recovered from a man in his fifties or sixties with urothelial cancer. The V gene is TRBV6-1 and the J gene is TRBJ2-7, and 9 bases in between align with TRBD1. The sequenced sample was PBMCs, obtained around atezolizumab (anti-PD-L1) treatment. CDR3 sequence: CASSVITGGPYEQYF. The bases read TGTGCCAGCAGTGTTATCACAGGGGGCCCCTACGAGCAGTACTTC.